The source of this T cell receptor (beta chain) is a study of early T cells in non-severe SARS-CoV-2 infection. Study-level background: Bulk RNA taken from unsorted whole blood was sequenced, leaving chains unpaired.

This clonotype was found many times. What it recognizes is unknown. The germline V gene has CDR1 MDHEN and CDR2 SYDVKM. V shed 3 bases, J shed 7 bases, and the junction held 11 bases outside the gene matches. CDR3 length equals 17 residues. Researchers attached unique molecular identifiers to individual cDNA molecules. TCRdb redid the calling of the 5' RACE reads with MiXCR, one entry per CDR3 protein. The profile shows tens of thousands of distinct CDR3 sequences, 6% to 7% of them singletons. The study's findings and limits: Matching results from VDJdb favored anti-spike CD8 responses, leaving private and CD4 specificities undetected.

Input material: whole blood. The receptor's source is an adult who was a healthcare worker with PCR-confirmed SARS-CoV-2 infection or an uninfected control (not recorded which). The J gene is TRBJ2-2, the V gene TRBV28; 10 bases line up with TRBD1. CDR3 bases: TGTGCCAGCAGTTTCCCCCCACCGGGACAGGGGTACGGGGAGCTGTTTTTT. Translated: CASSFPPPGQGYGELFF.